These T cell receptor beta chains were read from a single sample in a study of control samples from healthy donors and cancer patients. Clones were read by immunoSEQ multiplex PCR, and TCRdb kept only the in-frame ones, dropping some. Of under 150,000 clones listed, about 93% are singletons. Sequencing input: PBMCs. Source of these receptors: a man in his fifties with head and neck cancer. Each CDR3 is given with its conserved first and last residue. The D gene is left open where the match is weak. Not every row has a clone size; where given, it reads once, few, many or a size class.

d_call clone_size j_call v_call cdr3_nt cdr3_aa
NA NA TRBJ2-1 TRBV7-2 TGTGCCAGCAGCCGCAGAGGGGGGCTGAATGAGCAGTTCTTC CASSRRGGLNEQFF
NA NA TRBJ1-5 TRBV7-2 TGTGCCAGCAGTTGGGACGGTAGCAATCAGCCCCAGCATTTT CASSWDGSNQPQHF
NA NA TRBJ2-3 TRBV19 TGTGCCAGTAGTACCAAGACAGATACGCAGTATTTT CASSTKTDTQYF
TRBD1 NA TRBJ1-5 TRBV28 TGTGCCAGCAGAAGACAGGGGGACCAGCCCCAGCATTTT CASRRQGDQPQHF
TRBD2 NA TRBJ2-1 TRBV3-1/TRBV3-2 TGTGCCAGCAGCCTGTATCTCGGACTAGCGGGGAGTTCATACAATGAGCAGTTCTTC CASSLYLGLAGSSYNEQFF
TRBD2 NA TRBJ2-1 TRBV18 TGTGCCAGCTCACCCCCGGCGGGGGATGAGCAGTTCTTC CASSPPAGDEQFF
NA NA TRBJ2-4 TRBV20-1 TGCAGTGCTAGCTCTAAGAACATTCAGTACTTC CSASSKNIQYF
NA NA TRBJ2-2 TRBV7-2 TGTGCCAGCCAGGACACCGGGGAGCTGTTTTTT CASQDTGELFF
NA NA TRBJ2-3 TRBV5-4 TGTGCCAGCAGCATCTACGGGGGCCGCACAGATACGCAGTATTTT CASSIYGGRTDTQYF
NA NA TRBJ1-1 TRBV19 TGTGCCAGTATCCCCTTAGGGCGGACGGAAATGGGAGCTTTCTTT CASIPLGRTEMGAFF
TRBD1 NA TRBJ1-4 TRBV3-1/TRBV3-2 TGTGCCAGCAGCCACCGACAGGGAGGTGAAAAACTGTTTTTT CASSHRQGGEKLFF
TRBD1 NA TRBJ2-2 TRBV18 TGTGCCAGCTCACCACAGCAGGGGGTCAGCACCGGGGAGCTGTTTTTT CASSPQQGVSTGELFF
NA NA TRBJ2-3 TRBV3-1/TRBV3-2 TGTGCCAGCAGCCAGGGCTTGGCAGATACGCAGTATTTT CASSQGLADTQYF
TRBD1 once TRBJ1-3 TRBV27 TGTGCCAGCAGCTCTACAGGGGCTGGAAACACCATATATTTT CASSSTGAGNTIYF
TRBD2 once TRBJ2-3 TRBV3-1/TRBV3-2 TGTGCCAGCAGCCAAGAATTCCGGGGGGGCCGGGATACGCAGTATTTT CASSQEFRGGRDTQYF
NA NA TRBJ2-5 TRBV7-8 TGTGCCAGCAGCTACACAGGGTCCCGTGAGACCCAGTACTTC CASSYTGSRETQYF
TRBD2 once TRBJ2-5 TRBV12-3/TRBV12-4 TGTGCCAGCCGGCGGGGGGAGACCCAGTACTTC CASRRGETQYF
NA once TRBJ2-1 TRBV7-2 TGTGCCAGCAGCTTAGGAAGGTGGCAGCGGAGCTCCTACAATGAGCAGTTCTTC CASSLGRWQRSSYNEQFF
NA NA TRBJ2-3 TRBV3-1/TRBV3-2 TGTGCCAGCAGCCGGGAGGGGGGCACAGATACGCAGTATTTT CASSREGGTDTQYF
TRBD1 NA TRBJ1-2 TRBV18 TGTGCCAGCTCGTCAGGAGGGGACAGGGGGCCCTTCTATGGCTACACCTTC CASSSGGDRGPFYGYTF
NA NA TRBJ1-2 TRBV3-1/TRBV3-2 TGTGCCAGCAGCTTCGGGGCTAACTATGGCTACACCTTC CASSFGANYGYTF
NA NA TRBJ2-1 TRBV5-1 TGCGCCAGCAGCCCGTCTCAGGCCCGGGAGCAGTTCTTC CASSPSQAREQFF
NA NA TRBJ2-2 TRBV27 TGTGCCAGCAGGGATTGGACCGGGGAGCTGTTTTTT CASRDWTGELFF
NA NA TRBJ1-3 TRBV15 TGTGCCACCAGCAGAGAAGGAGGAAACACCATATATTTT CATSREGGNTIYF
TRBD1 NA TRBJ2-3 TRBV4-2 TGTGCCAGCAGCTTTTCCGGGACAGGGGACACAGATACGCAGTATTTT CASSFSGTGDTDTQYF
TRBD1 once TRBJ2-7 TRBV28 TGTGCCAGCAGTTCATCCGGGACAGGAGGTTACGAGCAGTACTTC CASSSSGTGGYEQYF
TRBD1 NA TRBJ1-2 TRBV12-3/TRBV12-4 TGTGCCAGCTACTCCGGGACAGACTATGGCTACACCTTC CASYSGTDYGYTF